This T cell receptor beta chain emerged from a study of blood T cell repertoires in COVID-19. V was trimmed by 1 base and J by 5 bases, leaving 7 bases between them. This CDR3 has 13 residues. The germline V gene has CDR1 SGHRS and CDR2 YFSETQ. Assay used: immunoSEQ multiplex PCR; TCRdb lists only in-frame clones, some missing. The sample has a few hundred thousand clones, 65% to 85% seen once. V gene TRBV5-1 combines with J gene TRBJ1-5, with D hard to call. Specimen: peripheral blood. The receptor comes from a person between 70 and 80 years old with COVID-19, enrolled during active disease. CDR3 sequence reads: CASSLPRDQPQHF. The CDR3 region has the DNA TGCGCCAGCAGCTTGCCACGAGATCAGCCCCAGCATTTT.